The entry below describes one T cell receptor (beta chain). Germline-derived CDR1 and CDR2 are SGHAT and FQNNGV. The CDR3 loop spans 19 amino acids. The V and J ends lost 6 bases and 0 bases respectively, with 24 bases between them. The data were obtained in a study of blood T cell repertoires in COVID-19. Some clones are missing from TCRdb's copy, which holds only in-frame ones; the method was immunoSEQ multiplex PCR. The sample yields around 200,000 clones, approximately 75% seen once. The TCR originated in a man aged 35-49 years who had recovered from COVID-19. The chain employs TRBV11-2 and TRBJ1-3; tentatively, D is TRBD1 (6 bases). What was sequenced was PBMCs or T cells enriched from blood (not recorded which). The CDR3 nucleotides are TGTGCCAGCAGTCGCCACAACCAGGGGATTACTGGCTCTGGAAACACCATATATTTT. Its translation: CASSRHNQGITGSGNTIYF.